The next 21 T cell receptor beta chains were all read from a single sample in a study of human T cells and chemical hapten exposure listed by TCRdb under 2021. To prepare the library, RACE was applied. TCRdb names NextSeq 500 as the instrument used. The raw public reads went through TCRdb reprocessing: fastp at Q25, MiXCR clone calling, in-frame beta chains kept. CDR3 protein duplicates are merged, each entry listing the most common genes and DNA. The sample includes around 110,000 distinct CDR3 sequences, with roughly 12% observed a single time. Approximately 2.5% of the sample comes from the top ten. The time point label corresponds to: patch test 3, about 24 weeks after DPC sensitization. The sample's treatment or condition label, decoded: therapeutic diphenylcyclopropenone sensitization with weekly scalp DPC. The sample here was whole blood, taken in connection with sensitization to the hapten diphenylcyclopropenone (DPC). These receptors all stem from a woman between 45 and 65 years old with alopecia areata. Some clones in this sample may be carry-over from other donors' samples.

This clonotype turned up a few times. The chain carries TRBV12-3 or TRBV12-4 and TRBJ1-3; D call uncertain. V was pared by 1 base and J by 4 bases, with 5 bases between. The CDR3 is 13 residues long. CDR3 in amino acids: CASSLDTGNTIYF. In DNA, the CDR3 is TGTGCCAGCAGTTTAGACACGGGAAACACCATATATTTT.

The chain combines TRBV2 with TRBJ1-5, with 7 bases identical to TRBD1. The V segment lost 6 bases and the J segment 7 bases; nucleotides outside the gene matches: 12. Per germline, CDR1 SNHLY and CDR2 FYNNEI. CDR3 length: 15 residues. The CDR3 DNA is TGTGCCAGCAGGGCGCGACAGGGCGGTCGGCAGCCCCAGCATTTT. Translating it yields CASRARQGGRQPQHF.

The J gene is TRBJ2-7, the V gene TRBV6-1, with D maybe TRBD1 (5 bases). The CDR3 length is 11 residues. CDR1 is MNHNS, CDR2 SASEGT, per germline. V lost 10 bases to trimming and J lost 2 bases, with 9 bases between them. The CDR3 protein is CATDRAYEQYF. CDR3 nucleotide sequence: TGTGCCACTGACAGAGCCTACGAGCAGTACTTC.

CDR3: CSARPWDKLPNEQFF. DNA of the CDR3: TGCAGTGCTAGACCCTGGGACAAATTACCCAATGAGCAGTTCTTC. The chain recombines TRBV20-1 with TRBJ2-1; possible D gene TRBD1, 6 bases. Germline V gene data show CDR1 as DFQATT and CDR2 as SNEGSKA (reference sequence). CDR3 length: 15 amino acids. V was shortened by 2 bases and J by 6 bases, with 17 bases between the two germline ends.

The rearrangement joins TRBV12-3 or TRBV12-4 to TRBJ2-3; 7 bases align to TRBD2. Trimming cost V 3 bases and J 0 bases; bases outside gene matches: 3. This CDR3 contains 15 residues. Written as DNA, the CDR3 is TGTGCCAGCAGTTTTGAAGCGGGGAGCACAGATACGCAGTATTTT. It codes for CASSFEAGSTDTQYF.

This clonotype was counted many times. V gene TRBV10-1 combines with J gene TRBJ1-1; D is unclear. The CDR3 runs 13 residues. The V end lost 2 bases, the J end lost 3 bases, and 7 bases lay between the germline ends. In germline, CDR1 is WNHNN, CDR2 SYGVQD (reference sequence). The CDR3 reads CASSEGSDTEAFF. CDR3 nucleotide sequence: TGCGCCAGCAGTGAGGGGTCAGACACTGAAGCTTTCTTT.

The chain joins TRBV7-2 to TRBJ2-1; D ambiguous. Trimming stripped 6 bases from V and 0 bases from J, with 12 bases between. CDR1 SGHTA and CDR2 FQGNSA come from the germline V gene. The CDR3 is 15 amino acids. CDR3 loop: CASSLFPGSYNEQFF. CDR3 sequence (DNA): TGTGCCAGCAGTTTATTCCCCGGCTCCTACAATGAGCAGTTCTTC.

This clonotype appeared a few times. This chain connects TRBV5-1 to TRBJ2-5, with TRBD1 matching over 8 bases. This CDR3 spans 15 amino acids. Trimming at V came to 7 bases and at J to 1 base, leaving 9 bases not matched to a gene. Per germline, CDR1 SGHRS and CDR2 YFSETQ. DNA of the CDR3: TGCGCCAGCGGGAAGGACAGGGTGGGCCAAGAGACCCAGTACTTC. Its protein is CASGKDRVGQETQYF.

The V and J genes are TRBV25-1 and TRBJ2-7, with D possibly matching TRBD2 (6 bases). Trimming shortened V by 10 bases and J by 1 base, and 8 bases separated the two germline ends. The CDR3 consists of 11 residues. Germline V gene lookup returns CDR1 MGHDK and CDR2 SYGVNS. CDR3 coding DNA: TGTGCCACCGGGACTTCCTACGAGCAGTACTTC. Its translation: CATGTSYEQYF.

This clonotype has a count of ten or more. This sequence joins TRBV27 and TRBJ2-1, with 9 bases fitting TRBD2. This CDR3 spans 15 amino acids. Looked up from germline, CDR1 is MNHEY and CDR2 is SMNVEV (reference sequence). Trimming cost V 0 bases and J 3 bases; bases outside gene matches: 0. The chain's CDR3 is CASSLSSGGYNEQFF. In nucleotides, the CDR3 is TGTGCCAGCAGTTTATCTAGCGGGGGCTACAATGAGCAGTTCTTC.

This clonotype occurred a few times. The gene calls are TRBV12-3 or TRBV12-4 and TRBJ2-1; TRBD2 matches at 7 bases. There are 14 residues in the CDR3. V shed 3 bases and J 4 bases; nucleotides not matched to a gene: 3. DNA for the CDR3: TGTGCCAGCAGTTTGGGAGGGAAGTACAATGAGCAGTTCTTC. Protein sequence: CASSLGGKYNEQFF.

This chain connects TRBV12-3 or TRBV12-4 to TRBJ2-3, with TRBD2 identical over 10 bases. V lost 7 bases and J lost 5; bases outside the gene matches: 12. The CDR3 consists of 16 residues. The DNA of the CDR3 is TGTGCCAGCATCGCGGGACTAGCGCACCATGGAGATACGCAGTATTTT. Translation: CASIAGLAHHGDTQYF.

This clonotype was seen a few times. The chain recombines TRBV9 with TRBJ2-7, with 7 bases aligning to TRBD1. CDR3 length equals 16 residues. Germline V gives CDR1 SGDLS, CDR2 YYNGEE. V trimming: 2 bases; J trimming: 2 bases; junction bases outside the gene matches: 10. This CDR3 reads CASSVEGQTPTYEQYF. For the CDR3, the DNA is TGTGCCAGCAGCGTCGAGGGACAGACCCCCACCTACGAGCAGTACTTC.

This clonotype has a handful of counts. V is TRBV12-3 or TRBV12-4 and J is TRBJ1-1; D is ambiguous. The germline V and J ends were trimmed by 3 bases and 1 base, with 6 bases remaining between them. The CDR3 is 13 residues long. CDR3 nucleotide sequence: TGTGCCAGCAGTTTGCTGGAGAACACTGAAGCTTTCTTT. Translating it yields CASSLLENTEAFF.

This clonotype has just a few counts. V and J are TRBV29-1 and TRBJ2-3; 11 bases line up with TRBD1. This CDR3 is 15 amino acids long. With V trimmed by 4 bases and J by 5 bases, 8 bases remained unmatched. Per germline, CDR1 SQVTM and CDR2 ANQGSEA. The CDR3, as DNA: TGCAGCGTTGTTCCGGGACAGGGGGTGGGAGATACGCAGTATTTT. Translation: CSVVPGQGVGDTQYF.

The CDR3 protein is CSARDNTGELFF. The DNA of the CDR3 is TGCAGTGCTAGAGATAACACCGGGGAGCTGTTTTTT. This chain connects TRBV20-1 to TRBJ2-2; D gene unclear. The V end lost 0 bases, the J end lost 2 bases, and 1 base lay between the germline ends. This CDR3 has 12 residues. Germline CDR1 DFQATT, CDR2 SNEGSKA (reference sequence).

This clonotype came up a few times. CDR3 protein: CASRLYDEQFF. The CDR3 DNA reads TGTGCCAGCAGGCTGTACGATGAGCAGTTCTTC. The chain joins TRBV6-6 to TRBJ2-1, with D uncertain. The length of the CDR3 is 11 residues. The V gene's germline CDR1 is MNHNY and CDR2 SVGAGI (reference sequence). Trimming pared 6 bases from V and 8 bases from J, leaving 8 bases between.

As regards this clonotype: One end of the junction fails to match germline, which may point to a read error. CDR3 sequence reads: CARSVGGTSGSTDTQYF. DNA for the CDR3: TGTGCCAGAAGCGTAGGGGGGACTAGCGGGAGCACAGATACGCAGTATTTT. The rearrangement uses TRBV9 and TRBJ2-3; 12 nucleotides align to TRBD2. Germline V gene data show CDR1 as SGDLS and CDR2 as YYNGEE. The CDR3 has 17 amino acids.

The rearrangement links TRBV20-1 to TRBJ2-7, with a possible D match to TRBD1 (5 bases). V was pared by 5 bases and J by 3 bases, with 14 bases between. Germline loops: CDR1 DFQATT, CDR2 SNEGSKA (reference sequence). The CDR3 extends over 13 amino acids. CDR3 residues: CSARGQGDYEQYF. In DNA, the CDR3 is TGCAGTGCTCGTGGCCAGGGCGACTACGAGCAGTACTTC.

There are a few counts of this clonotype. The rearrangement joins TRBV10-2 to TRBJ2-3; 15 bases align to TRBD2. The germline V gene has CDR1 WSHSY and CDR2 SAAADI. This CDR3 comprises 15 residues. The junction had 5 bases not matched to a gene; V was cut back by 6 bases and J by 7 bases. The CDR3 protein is CASRRTSGGANTQYF. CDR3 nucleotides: TGCGCCAGCAGGAGGACTAGCGGGGGGGCAAATACGCAGTATTTT.

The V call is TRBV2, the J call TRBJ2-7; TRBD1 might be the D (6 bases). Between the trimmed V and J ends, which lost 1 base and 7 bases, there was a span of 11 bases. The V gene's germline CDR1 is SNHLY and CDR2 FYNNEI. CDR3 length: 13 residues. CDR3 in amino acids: CASSEGTAWEQYF. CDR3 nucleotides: TGTGCCAGCAGTGAAGGGACAGCTTGGGAGCAGTACTTC.